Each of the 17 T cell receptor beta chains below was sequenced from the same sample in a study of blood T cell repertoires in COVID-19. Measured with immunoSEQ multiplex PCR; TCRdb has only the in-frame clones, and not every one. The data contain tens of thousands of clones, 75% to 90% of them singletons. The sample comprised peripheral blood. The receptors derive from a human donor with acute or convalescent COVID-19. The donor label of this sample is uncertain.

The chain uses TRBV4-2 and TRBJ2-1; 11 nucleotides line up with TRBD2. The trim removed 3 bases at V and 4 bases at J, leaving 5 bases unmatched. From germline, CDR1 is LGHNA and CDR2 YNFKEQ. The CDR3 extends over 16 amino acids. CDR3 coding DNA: TGTGCCAGCAGCCAGTTTAGCGGGGGGGGGTACAATGAGCAGTTCTTC. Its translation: CASSQFSGGGYNEQFF.

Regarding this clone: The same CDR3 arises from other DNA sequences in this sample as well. The CDR3 sequence: CASSLTDYGYTF. The CDR3 DNA reads as TGTGCCAGCAGCTTAACGGACTATGGCTACACCTTC. The chain is built from TRBV7-9 and TRBJ1-2; no firm D call. The CDR3 is made up of 12 amino acids. Germline loops: CDR1 SEHNR, CDR2 FQNEAQ (reference sequence). Trimming took off 2 bases at V and 3 bases at J, with 4 bases between the two ends.

The CDR3 here is CASSLEGLLINTEAFF. The DNA for the CDR3 is TGTGCCAGCAGCTTAGAGGGACTCTTGATAAACACTGAAGCTTTCTTT. This chain uses TRBV7-2 with TRBJ1-1, with D tentatively TRBD1 (5 bases). The germline V and J ends were trimmed by 1 base and 2 bases, with 14 bases remaining between them. Germline V CDR1 and CDR2: SGHTA, FQGNSA. This CDR3 region has 16 residues.

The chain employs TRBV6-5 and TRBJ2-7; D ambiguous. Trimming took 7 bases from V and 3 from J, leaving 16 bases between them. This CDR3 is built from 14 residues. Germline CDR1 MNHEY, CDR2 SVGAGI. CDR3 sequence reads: CASMPSHFLYEQYF. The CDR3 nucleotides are TGTGCCAGCATGCCGTCCCACTTTCTCTACGAGCAGTACTTC.

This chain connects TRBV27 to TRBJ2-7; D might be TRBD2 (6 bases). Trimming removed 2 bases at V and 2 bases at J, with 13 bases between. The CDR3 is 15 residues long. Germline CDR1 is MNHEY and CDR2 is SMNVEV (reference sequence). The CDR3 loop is CASSLIYGEAYEQYF. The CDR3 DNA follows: TGTGCCAGCAGTTTAATTTATGGGGAGGCCTACGAGCAGTACTTC.

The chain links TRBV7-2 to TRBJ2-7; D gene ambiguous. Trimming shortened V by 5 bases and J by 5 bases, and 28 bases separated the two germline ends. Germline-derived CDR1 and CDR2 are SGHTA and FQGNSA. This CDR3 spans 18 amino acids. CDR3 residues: CASSQTVPPLRAWDEQYF. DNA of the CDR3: TGTGCCAGCAGCCAGACTGTCCCCCCTCTACGAGCATGGGACGAGCAGTACTTC.

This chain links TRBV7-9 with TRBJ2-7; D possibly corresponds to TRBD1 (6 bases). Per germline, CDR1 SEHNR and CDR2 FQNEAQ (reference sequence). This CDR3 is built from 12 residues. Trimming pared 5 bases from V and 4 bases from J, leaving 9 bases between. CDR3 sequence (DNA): TGTGCCAGCAGCCCTGGACAGTACGAGCAGTACTTC. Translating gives CASSPGQYEQYF.

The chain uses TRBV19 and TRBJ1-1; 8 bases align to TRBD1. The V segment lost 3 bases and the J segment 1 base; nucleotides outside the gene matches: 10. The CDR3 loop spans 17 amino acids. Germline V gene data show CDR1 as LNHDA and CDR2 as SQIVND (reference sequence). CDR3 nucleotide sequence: TGTGCCAGTAGTATCCCAGGGGGCAGTTTGGGGAACACTGAAGCTTTCTTT. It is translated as CASSIPGGSLGNTEAFF. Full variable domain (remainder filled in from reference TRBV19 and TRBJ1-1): DGGITQSPKYLFRKEGQNVTLSCEQNLNHDAMYWYRQDPGQGLRLIYYSQIVNDFQKGDIAEGYSVSREKKESFPLTVTSAQKNPTAFYLCASSIPGGSLGNTEAFFGQGTRLTVV.

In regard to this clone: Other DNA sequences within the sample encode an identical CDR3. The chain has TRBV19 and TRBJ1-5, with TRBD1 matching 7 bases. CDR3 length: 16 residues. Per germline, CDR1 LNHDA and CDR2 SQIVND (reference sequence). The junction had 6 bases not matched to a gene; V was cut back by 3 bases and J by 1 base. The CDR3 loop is CASSMPDRASNQPQHF. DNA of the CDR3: TGTGCCAGTAGTATGCCTGACAGGGCAAGCAATCAGCCCCAGCATTTT.

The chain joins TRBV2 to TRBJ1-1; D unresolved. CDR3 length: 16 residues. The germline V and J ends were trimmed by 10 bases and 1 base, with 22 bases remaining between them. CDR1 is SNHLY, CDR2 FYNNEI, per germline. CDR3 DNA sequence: TGTGCCACTACGCTAGGAACATGGGTCCAGAACACTGAAGCTTTCTTT. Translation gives CATTLGTWVQNTEAFF.

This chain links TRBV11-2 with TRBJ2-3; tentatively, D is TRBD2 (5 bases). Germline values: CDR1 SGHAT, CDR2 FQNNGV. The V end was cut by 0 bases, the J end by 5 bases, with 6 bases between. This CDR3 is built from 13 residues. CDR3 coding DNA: TGTGCCAGCAGCTTAGACCGGGGAGATACGCAGTATTTT. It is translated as CASSLDRGDTQYF.

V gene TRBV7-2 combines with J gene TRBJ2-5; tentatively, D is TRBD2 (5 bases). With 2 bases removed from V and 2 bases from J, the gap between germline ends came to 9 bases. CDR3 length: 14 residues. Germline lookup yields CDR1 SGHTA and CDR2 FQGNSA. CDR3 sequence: CASSLTSAQETQYF. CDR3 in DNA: TGTGCCAGCAGCTTAACTAGTGCGCAAGAGACCCAGTACTTC.

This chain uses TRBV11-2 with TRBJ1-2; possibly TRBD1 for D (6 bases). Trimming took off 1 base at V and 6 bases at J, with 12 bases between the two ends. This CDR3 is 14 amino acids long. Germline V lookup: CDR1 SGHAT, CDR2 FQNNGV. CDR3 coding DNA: TGTGCCAGCAGCTTAGCCCCAGGGGTGGATGGCTACACCTTC. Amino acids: CASSLAPGVDGYTF. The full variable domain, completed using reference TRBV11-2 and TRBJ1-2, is EAGVAQSPRYKIIEKRQSVAFWCNPISGHATLYWYQQILGQGPKLLIQFQNNGVVDDSQLPKDRFSAERLKGVDSTLKIQPAKLEDSAVYLCASSLAPGVDGYTFGSGTRLTVV.

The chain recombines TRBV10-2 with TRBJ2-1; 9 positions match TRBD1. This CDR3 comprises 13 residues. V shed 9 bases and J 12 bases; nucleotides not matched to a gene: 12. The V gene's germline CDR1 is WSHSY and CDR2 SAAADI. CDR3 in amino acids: CASTGTGIGGQFF. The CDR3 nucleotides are TGCGCCAGTACCGGGACAGGGATAGGAGGGCAGTTCTTC.

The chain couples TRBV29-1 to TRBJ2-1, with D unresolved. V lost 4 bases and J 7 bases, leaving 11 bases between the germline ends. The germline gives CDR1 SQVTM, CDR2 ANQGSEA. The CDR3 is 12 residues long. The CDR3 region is CSVARSVNEQFF. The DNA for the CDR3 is TGCAGCGTTGCCCGTTCGGTGAATGAGCAGTTCTTC.

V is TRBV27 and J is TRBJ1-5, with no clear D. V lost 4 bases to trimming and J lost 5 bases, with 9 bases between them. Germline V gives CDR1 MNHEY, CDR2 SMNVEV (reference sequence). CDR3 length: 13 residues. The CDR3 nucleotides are TGTGCCAGCAGTTACAGATTTGATCAGCCCCAGCATTTT. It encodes CASSYRFDQPQHF.

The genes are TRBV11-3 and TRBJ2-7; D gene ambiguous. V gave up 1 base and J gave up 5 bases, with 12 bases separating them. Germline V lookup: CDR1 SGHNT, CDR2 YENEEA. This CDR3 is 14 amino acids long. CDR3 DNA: TGTGCCAGCAGCTTAGGTCAGCCGGGTGACGAGCAGTACTTC. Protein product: CASSLGQPGDEQYF.